A selection of T cell receptor beta chains follows, all from one sample in a study of T cell changes during pregnancy in multiple sclerosis. Assay: immunoSEQ multiplex PCR; the TCRdb copy retains only in-frame clones and omits some. The sample gives about 76,000 clones, 80% to 95% of which show up once; roughly 3.9% is in the top ten. The sequences come from peripheral blood, collected after pregnancy. The receptors shown here come from a female donor in good health, enrolled as a control in a pregnancy study. Both conserved end residues are part of each CDR3. Each record gives: D gene, clone size, V gene, J gene, CDR3 DNA, CDR3 protein. The D gene is left open where the match is weak. Rows may omit the clone size; those that give it use once, few, many or a size class.

TRBD1,NA,TRBV2,TRBJ2-7,TGTGCCAGCAGTCTGGGGACAGGACCCTACGAGCAGTACTTC,CASSLGTGPYEQYF
NA,NA,TRBV9,TRBJ1-5,TGTGCCAGCAGCTCGGGACAAAATAGCAATCAGCCCCAGCATTTT,CASSSGQNSNQPQHF
TRBD2,NA,TRBV5-1,TRBJ2-1,TGCGCCAGCAGCTTGGAGGCTAGCGGGCGGTACAATGAGCAGTTCTTC,CASSLEASGRYNEQFF
NA,few,TRBV11-2,TRBJ1-4,TGTGCCAGCAGCTCCTCCGGGGGGATTGGGGGATTTAATGAAAAACTGTTTTTT,CASSSSGGIGGFNEKLFF
TRBD1,NA,TRBV28,TRBJ2-1,TGTGCCAGCAGTCGGGACAGGGCCCTCTACAATGAGCAGTTCTTC,CASSRDRALYNEQFF
TRBD2,NA,TRBV7-9,TRBJ2-7,TGTGCCAGCAGCTCCGCGATACTAGCGGAATTTTACGAGCAGTACTTC,CASSSAILAEFYEQYF
NA,NA,TRBV11-3,TRBJ1-1,TGTGCCAGCAGCCACGGTATGGGCAACACTGAAGCTTTCTTT,CASSHGMGNTEAFF
NA,NA,TRBV18,TRBJ1-5,TGTGCCAGCTCACCACCGGGGCTTAGCAATCAGCCCCAGCATTTT,CASSPPGLSNQPQHF
TRBD1,NA,TRBV6-5,TRBJ1-1,TGTGCCAGCAGTCACGAGACAGGGGGCAGGGCTTTCTTT,CASSHETGGRAFF
TRBD1,NA,TRBV5-4,TRBJ1-5,TGTGCCAGGACAGGGTGTAATCAGCCCCAGCATTTT,CARTGCNQPQHF
NA,NA,TRBV7-3,TRBJ2-3,TGTGCCAGCAGCTTCAGCGCAGATACGCAGTATTTT,CASSFSADTQYF
NA,NA,TRBV5-1,TRBJ1-2,TGCGCCAGCAGCTTGAACCAGGGCCCAATTACCTTC,CASSLNQGPITF
NA,NA,TRBV2,TRBJ2-3,TGTGCCAGCACCATGCAGGGGAGAGGCACAGATACGCAGTATTTT,CASTMQGRGTDTQYF
NA,NA,TRBV6-6,TRBJ1-5,TGTGCCAGCAGTTACGAACAGTTCAGCAATCAGCCCCAGCATTTT,CASSYEQFSNQPQHF
NA,NA,TRBV29-1,TRBJ2-5,TGCAGCGTTGCCCAGGGGACGATAACCGCTCAAGAGACCCAGTACTTC,CSVAQGTITAQETQYF
TRBD1,NA,TRBV18,TRBJ1-2,TGTGCCAGCTCACGATACGTTGGGACAGACAACCGCTATGGCTACACCTTC,CASSRYVGTDNRYGYTF
NA,NA,TRBV6-5,TRBJ2-6,TGTGCCAGCAGTTACCCGACATCGTCTGGGGCCAACGTCCTGACTTTC,CASSYPTSSGANVLTF
NA,NA,TRBV7-2,TRBJ1-1,TGTGCCAGCAGCTCCCCGGGGGGGGCTAGGGCTTTCTTT,CASSSPGGARAFF
NA,NA,TRBV30,TRBJ1-5,TGTGCCTGGAGTCCGGACACCAATAGCAATCAGCCCCAGCATTTT,CAWSPDTNSNQPQHF
TRBD1,once,TRBV6-1,TRBJ1-2,TGTGCCAGCAGTGACACACAGGGGAAGTATTATGGCTACACCTTC,CASSDTQGKYYGYTF
NA,NA,TRBV20-1,TRBJ2-7,TGCAGTGCTAGCGGCGGCTACGAGCAGTACTTC,CSASGGYEQYF
NA,NA,TRBV6-5,TRBJ2-7,TGTGCCAGCAGTTTCAACGAGCAGTACTTC,CASSFNEQYF
TRBD1,NA,TRBV6-5,TRBJ2-7,TGTGCCAGCAGTCCCTTACAGGGGAGTTCGGCCGAGCAGTACTTC,CASSPLQGSSAEQYF
TRBD1,NA,TRBV19,TRBJ2-7,TGTGCCAGTGCCGCCGGGACAGGGGACTACGAGCAGTACTTC,CASAAGTGDYEQYF
NA,NA,TRBV7-8,TRBJ1-6,TGTGCCAGCAGCTTAGGACAGACATATAATTCACCCCTCCACTTT,CASSLGQTYNSPLHF
TRBD1,NA,TRBV7-9,TRBJ1-1,TGTGCCAGCTCGGTCGGGACAGATGAAGCTTTCTTT,CASSVGTDEAFF
NA,NA,TRBV5-1,TRBJ2-7,TGCGCCAGCAGCACACAGGAGGGCTACGAGCAGTACTTC,CASSTQEGYEQYF
TRBD1,NA,TRBV2,TRBJ1-5,TGTGCCAGCAGTGATTCGGACAGGGGATATTATAGCAATCAGCCCCAGCATTTT,CASSDSDRGYYSNQPQHF
TRBD2,once,TRBV28,TRBJ2-4,TGTGCCAGCACCCGTCCCGGGACTAGCGGGAGAGCCAAAAACATTCAGTACTTC,CASTRPGTSGRAKNIQYF
NA,NA,TRBV7-2,TRBJ2-5,TGTGCCAGCAGCCCCTGGGGTCTAGCGCAAGAGACCCAGTACTTC,CASSPWGLAQETQYF
TRBD2,NA,TRBV7-9,TRBJ2-7,TGTGCCAGCAGCCCCGGGAGGGGACCCTACGAGCAGTACTTC,CASSPGRGPYEQYF
TRBD2,few,TRBV5-6,TRBJ2-3,TGTGCCAGCAGCCTGATAGCGGGGGGGCCAGATACGCAGTATTTT,CASSLIAGGPDTQYF
NA,NA,TRBV4-1,TRBJ2-1,TGCGCCAGCAGCCTCACCGGGACATCATACAATGAGCAGTTCTTC,CASSLTGTSYNEQFF
NA,NA,TRBV28,TRBJ1-5,TGTGCCAGCGCCGCAGTGGACAGCTCCCTTAGGCCCCAGCATTTT,CASAAVDSSLRPQHF
NA,NA,TRBV15,TRBJ2-1,TGTGCCACCAGCAGCCCCGTTGGCAGAAACAATGAGCAGTTCTTC,CATSSPVGRNNEQFF
TRBD1,NA,TRBV18,TRBJ1-2,TGTGCCAGCTGGACCGGACAGGGGGCTCAAGGCTACACCTTC,CASWTGQGAQGYTF
NA,NA,TRBV7-9,TRBJ2-7,TGTGCCAGCAGCCCATCCAGGGGGACTAGTTGGAGCGAGCAGTACTTC,CASSPSRGTSWSEQYF
TRBD1,NA,TRBV4-3,TRBJ1-4,TGCGCCAGCAGCCAAGAAAGCGGGACAGGGGGCGAAAAACTGTTTTTT,CASSQESGTGGEKLFF
NA,NA,TRBV10-3,TRBJ1-4,TGTGCCATCAGTGAGTCAACAGCAACTAATGAAAAACTGTTTTTT,CAISESTATNEKLFF
TRBD2,NA,TRBV5-4,TRBJ2-3,TGTGCCACCAAAAGGCGGGGGGGATGGTGGTCAGATACGCAGTATTTT,CATKRRGGWWSDTQYF
TRBD2,NA,TRBV9,TRBJ2-5,TGTGCCAGCAGCGTAGGGGTTAGCGGGGGCCCAGAGACCCAGTACTTC,CASSVGVSGGPETQYF
TRBD2,NA,TRBV7-9,TRBJ2-3,TGTGCCAGCAGCCTAGCGGGAGCGGATACGCAGTATTTT,CASSLAGADTQYF
TRBD2,NA,TRBV9,TRBJ2-1,TGTGCCAGTACTCGCGGGGGGAGCTCCTACAATGAGCAGTTCTTC,CASTRGGSSYNEQFF
NA,NA,TRBV27,TRBJ1-3,TGTGCCAGCTCACCGGTAGGGGCTTATGGAAACACCATATATTTT,CASSPVGAYGNTIYF
TRBD2,NA,TRBV10-1,TRBJ2-3,TGCGCCAGCCTCTCTAGCGGGGGGGCCGGGGAAACAGATACGCAGTATTTT,CASLSSGGAGETDTQYF
NA,NA,TRBV27,TRBJ2-3,TGTGCCAGCAGTCTTATCGGGGATACGCAGTATTTT,CASSLIGDTQYF
TRBD2,NA,TRBV7-2,TRBJ2-2,TGTGCCAGCCTAGGGGTAGCGGGGATCGGGGAGCTGTTTTTT,CASLGVAGIGELFF
NA,NA,TRBV25-1,TRBJ2-1,TGTGCCAGCAGGACAACAGGTCTGGCATACAATGAGCAGTTCTTC,CASRTTGLAYNEQFF
TRBD1,once,TRBV11-3,TRBJ2-3,TGTGCCAGCAGTCCAGGGGGCTCCACAGATACGCAGTATTTT,CASSPGGSTDTQYF
TRBD2,NA,TRBV18,TRBJ2-7,TGTGCCTCCCGGACTAGCGGGACCTACGAGCAGTACTTC,CASRTSGTYEQYF
NA,NA,TRBV2,TRBJ1-3,TGTGCCAGCAGGTCGGGTTCGGCACCCCTCTCTGGAAACACCATATATTTT,CASRSGSAPLSGNTIYF
NA,NA,TRBV7-3,TRBJ1-3,TGTGCCAGCAGCTTGGGAGCTGGAAACACCATATATTTT,CASSLGAGNTIYF
NA,NA,TRBV28,TRBJ1-1,TGTGCCAGCAACCCCCATCAGGGCCCGAACACTGAAGCTTTCTTT,CASNPHQGPNTEAFF
NA,NA,TRBV7-9,TRBJ1-2,TGTGCCAGCAGCTTGGACGGCACCACTCGGGGTGGCTACACCTTC,CASSLDGTTRGGYTF
TRBD1,NA,TRBV9,TRBJ2-1,TGTGCCAGCAGCGCCGGACAGGGGTCCTACAATGAGCAGTTCTTC,CASSAGQGSYNEQFF